This T cell receptor (beta chain) was profiled in a study of control samples from healthy donors and cancer patients. The CDR3 loop spans 17 amino acids. With 4 bases clipped from V and 3 bases from J, the junction kept 11 bases outside the gene matches. Germline CDR1 is ENHRY and CDR2 is SYGVKD. Profiling relied on immunoSEQ multiplex PCR, and the TCRdb table lists in-frame clones only, not all of them. The sample has 150,000 to 200,000 clones; approximately 94% are singletons. The sequence was obtained from a woman in her thirties or forties in good health. Sequenced material: blood. This chain uses TRBV10-3 with TRBJ1-2, with 10 bases that match TRBD1. The CDR3 region has the DNA TGTGCCATCAGTGTGAGGCAAGCGACAGGGGGCGACTATGGCTACACCTTC. It encodes CAISVRQATGGDYGYTF.